The clone carrying this T cell receptor (beta chain) was found a few times. Its antigen is unidentified. This entry is derived from a study of beta chain features in type 1 diabetes. Study-wide results and caveats: Within each of all four CD4+ subsets, Type 1 diabetes patients had TCRB CDR3s that were moderately but significantly shorter.

Trimming cost V 7 bases and J 6 bases, with 17 bases left between them. This CDR3 comprises 14 residues. Germline CDR1 reads SGHRS; CDR2 reads YFSETQ. Reverse transcribing all isolated RNA meant expressed TCRB transcripts were sequenced. TCRdb keeps only in-frame clones here, not all; method: immunoSEQ multiplex PCR. The sample includes 600,000 to 700,000 clones, roughly 12% seen only once; the top ten take roughly 0.12%. The source is a man aged 30-40 years with type 1 diabetes. The rearrangement uses TRBV5-1 and TRBJ2-1, with a tentative D call TRBD1 (5 bases). Material: naive CD4+ T cells from blood. Here the CDR3 reads CASRILSGFNEQFF. CDR3 in DNA: TGCGCCAGCCGAATCCTTTCAGGGTTCAATGAGCAGTTCTTC.